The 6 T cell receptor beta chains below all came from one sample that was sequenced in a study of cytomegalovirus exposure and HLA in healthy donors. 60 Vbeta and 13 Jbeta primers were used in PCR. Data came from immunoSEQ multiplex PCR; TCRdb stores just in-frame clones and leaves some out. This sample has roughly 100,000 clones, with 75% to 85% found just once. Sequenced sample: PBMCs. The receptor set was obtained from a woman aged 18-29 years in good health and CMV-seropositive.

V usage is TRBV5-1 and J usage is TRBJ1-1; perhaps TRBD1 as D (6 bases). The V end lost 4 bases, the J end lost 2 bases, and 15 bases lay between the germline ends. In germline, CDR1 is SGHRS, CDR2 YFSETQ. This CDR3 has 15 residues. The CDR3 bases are TGCGCCAGCAGCCCTAAAGGGGGTTCTAACACTGAAGCTTTCTTT. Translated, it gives CASSPKGGSNTEAFF.

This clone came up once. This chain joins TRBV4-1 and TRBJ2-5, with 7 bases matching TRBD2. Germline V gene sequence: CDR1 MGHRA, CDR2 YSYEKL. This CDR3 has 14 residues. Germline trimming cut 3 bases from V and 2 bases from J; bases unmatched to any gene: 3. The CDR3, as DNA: TGCGCCAGCAGCCAGGCTAGCGGTCAAGAGACCCAGTACTTC. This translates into CASSQASGQETQYF.

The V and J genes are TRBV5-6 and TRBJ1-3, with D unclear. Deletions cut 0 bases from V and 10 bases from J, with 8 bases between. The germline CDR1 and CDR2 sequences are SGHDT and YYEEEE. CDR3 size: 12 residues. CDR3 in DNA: TGTGCCAGCAGCTTGGCCCGGGGTACCATATATTTT. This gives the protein CASSLARGTIYF.

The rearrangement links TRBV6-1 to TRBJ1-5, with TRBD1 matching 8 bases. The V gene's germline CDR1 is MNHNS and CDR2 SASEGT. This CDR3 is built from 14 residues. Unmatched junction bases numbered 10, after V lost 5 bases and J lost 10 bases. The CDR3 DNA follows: TGTGCCAGCAGTTTCAGGGGGCCCCCCTACCCCCAGCATTTT. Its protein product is CASSFRGPPYPQHF.

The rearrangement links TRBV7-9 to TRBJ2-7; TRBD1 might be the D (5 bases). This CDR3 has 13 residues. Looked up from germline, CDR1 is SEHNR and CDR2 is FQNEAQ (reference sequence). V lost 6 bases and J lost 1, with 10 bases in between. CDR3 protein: CASSSAGSYEQYF. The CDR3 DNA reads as TGTGCCAGCAGTTCAGCAGGGTCCTACGAGCAGTACTTC.

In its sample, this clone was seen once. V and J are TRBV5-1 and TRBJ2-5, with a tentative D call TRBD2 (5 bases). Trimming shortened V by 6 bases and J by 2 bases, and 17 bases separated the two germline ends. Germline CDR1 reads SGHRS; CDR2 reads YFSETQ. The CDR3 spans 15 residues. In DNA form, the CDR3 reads TGCGCCAGCACCCCACTAGGAGTTGGGCAAGAGACCCAGTACTTC. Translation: CASTPLGVGQETQYF.